This T cell receptor (beta chain) derives from a study of CD8+ T cells in alopecia areata. Findings and caveats of the study: Persistence during tofacitinib was seen for many expanded lesional clones in scalp and blood.

Regarding treatment: oral pan-JAK inhibitor, 5-10 mg twice daily. Extraction of RNA preceded its reverse transcription into cDNA, which served as the sequencing template. Generated by immunoSEQ multiplex PCR, the TCRdb table keeps only in-frame clones and is missing some. Here the sample spans more than 150,000 clones, roughly half being singletons. Germline CDR1 reads LNHDA; CDR2 reads SQIVND (reference sequence). CDR3 length: 14 amino acids. In the case of this clone: Its target is not known.

The TCR sequence derives from a human donor with alopecia areata. The specimen comprised CD8+ T cells sorted from blood, sampled between weeks 51 and 54, from a patient treated with tofacitinib. This sequence joins TRBV19 and TRBJ2-1, with D possibly TRBD1 on 6 matching bases. The CDR3 region is CAPNLKAGDDEQFF. DNA of the CDR3: TGTGCTCCGAACCTAAAGGCAGGGGATGATGAGCAGTTCTTC.